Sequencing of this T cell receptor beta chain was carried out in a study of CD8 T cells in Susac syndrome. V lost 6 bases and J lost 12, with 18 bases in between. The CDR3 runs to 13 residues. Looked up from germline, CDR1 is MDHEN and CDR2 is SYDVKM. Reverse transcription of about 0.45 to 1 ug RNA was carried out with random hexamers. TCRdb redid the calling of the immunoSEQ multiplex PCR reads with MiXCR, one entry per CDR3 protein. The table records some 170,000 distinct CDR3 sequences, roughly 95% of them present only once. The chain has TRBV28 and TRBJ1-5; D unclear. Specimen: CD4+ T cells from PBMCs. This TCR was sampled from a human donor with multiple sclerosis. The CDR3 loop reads CASSQQNDGVQHF. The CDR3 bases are TGTGCCAGCAGCCAGCAGAACGACGGCGTCCAGCATTTT.